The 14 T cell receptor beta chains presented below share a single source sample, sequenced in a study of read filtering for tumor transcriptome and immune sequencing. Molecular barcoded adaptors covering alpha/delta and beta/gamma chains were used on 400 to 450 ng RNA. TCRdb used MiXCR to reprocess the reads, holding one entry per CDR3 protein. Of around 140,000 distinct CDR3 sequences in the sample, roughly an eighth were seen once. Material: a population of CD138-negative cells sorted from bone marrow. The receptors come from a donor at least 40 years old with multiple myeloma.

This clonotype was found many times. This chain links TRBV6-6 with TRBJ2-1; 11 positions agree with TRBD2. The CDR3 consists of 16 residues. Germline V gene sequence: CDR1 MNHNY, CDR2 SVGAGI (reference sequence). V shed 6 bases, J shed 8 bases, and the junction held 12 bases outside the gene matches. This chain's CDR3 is CASSSTGLAGVDEQFF. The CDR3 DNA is TGTGCCAGCAGCTCCACAGGACTAGCGGGCGTTGATGAGCAGTTCTTC.

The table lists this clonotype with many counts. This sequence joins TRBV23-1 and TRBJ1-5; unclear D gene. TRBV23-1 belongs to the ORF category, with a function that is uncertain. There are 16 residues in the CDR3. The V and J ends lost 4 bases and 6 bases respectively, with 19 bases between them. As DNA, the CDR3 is TGCGCCAGCAGTCGAGAACCGGGCCCCCTTAGTCAGCCCCAGCATTTT. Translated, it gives CASSREPGPLSQPQHF.

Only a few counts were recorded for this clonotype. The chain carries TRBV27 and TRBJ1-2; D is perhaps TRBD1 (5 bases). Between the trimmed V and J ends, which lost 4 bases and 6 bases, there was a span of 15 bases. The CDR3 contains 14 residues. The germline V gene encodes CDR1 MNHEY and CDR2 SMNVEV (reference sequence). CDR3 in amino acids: CASSSPTVGHGYTF. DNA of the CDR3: TGTGCCAGCAGTTCCCCGACAGTGGGCCATGGCTACACCTTC.

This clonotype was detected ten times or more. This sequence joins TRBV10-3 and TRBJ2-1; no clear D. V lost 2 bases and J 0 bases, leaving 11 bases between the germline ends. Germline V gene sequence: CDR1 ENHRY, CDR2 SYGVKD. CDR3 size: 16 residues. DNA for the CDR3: TGTGCCATCAGTGAGGGCCACACGAGCTCCTACAATGAGCAGTTCTTC. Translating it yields CAISEGHTSSYNEQFF.

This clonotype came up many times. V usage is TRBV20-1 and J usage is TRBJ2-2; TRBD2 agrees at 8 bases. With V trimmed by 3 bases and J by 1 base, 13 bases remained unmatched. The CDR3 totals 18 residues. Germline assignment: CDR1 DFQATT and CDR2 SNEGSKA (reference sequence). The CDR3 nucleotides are TGCAGTGCTAGGCCCCTTCCCCCGGGACTAGTGAACACCGGGGAGCTGTTTTTT. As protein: CSARPLPPGLVNTGELFF.

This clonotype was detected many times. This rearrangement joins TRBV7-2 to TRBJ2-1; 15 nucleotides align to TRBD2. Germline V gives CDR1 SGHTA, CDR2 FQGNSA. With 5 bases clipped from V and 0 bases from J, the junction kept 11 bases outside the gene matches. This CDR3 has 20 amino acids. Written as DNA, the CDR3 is TGTGCCAGCAGCGGTTCCGGGACTAGCGGGAGGCCTAACTCCTACAATGAGCAGTTCTTC. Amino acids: CASSGSGTSGRPNSYNEQFF.

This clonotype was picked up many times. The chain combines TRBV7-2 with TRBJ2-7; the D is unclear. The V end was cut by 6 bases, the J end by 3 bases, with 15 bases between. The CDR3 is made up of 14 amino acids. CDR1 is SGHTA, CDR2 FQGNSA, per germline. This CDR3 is CASSLPGRNYEQYF. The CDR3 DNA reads TGTGCCAGCAGTCTCCCCGGACGGAACTACGAGCAGTACTTC.

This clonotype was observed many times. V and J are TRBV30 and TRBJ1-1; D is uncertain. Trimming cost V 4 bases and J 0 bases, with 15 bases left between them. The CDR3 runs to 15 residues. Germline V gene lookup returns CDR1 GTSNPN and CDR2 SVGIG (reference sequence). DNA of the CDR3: TGTGCCTGGACTTGGACCACCTTGCTGAACACTGAAGCTTTCTTT. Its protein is CAWTWTTLLNTEAFF.

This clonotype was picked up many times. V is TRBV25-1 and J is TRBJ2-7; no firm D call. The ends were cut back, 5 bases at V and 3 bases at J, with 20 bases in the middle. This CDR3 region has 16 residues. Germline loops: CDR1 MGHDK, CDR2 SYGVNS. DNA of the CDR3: TGTGCCAGCAGTCCTCACTATGTCGGCCTCGGCTACGAGCAGTACTTC. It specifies CASSPHYVGLGYEQYF.

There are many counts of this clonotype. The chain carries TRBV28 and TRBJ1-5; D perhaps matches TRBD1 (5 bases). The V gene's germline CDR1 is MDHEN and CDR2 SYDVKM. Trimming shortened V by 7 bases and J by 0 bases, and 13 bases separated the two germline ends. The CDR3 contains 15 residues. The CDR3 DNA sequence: TGTGCCAGCACCATGGGGGGGATTAGCAATCAGCCCCAGCATTTT. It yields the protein CASTMGGISNQPQHF.

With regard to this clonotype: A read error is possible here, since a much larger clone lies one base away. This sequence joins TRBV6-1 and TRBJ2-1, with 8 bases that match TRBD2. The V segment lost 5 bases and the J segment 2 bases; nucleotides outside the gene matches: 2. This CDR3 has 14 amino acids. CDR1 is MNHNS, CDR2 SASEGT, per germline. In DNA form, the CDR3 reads TGTGCCAGCAGTACTAGCGGTGCCTACAATGAGCAGTTCTTC. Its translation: CASSTSGAYNEQFF.

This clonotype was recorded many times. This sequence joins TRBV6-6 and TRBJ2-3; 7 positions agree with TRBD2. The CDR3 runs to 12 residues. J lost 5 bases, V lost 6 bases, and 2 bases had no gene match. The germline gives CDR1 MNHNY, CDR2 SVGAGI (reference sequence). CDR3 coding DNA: TGTGCCAGCAGCGGCGGGGGAGATACGCAGTATTTT. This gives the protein CASSGGGDTQYF.

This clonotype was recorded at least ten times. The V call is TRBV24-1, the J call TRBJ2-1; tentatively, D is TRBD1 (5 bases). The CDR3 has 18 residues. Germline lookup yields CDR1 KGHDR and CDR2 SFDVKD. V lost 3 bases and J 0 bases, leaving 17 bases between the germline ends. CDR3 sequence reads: CATSDPSQGQSSYNEQFF. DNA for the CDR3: TGTGCCACCAGTGATCCCAGCCAGGGCCAGAGCTCCTACAATGAGCAGTTCTTC.

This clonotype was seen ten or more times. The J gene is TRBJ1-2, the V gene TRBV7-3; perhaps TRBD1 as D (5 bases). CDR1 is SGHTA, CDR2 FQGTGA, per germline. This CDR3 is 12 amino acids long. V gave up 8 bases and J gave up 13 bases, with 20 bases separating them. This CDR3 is CASGTGTLIPTF. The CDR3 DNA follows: TGTGCCAGCGGCACCGGGACGCTCATCCCCACCTTC.